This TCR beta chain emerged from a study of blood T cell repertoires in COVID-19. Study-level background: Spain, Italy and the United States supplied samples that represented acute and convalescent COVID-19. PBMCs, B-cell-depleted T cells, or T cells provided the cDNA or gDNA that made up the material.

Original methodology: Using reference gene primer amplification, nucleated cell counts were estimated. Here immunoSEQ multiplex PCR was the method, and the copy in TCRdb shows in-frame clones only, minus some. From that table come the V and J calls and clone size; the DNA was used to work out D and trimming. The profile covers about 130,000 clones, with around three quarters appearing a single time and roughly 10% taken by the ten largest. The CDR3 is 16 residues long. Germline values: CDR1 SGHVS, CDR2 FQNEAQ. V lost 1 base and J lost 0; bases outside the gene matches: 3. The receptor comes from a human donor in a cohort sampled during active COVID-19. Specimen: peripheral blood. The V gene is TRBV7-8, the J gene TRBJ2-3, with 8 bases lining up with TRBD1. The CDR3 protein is CASSLVTGASTDTQYF. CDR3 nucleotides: TGTGCCAGCAGCTTAGTGACAGGGGCTAGCACAGATACGCAGTATTTT.